This T cell receptor (beta chain) was retrieved from a study of memory CD4+ T cells and cytomegalovirus serostatus. Measured with immunoSEQ multiplex PCR; TCRdb has only the in-frame clones, and not every one. The sample lists tens of thousands of clones; 79% were seen once. This CDR3 contains 18 residues. Per the germline V gene, CDR1 is LGHNA and CDR2 is YSLEER. Trimming took 1 base from V and 4 from J; bases not matched to a gene: 13. Single viable CD3+CD4+CD8-CD45RO+ cells were sorted as the memory CD4+ T cells. The clonotype was recovered from an adult in good health and CMV-seronegative. V gene TRBV4-3 combines with J gene TRBJ2-3; 8 bases map to TRBD2. The sample consisted of memory CD4+ T cells from blood. CDR3 in amino acids: CASSQVALGGRTADTQYF. CDR3 nucleotide sequence: TGCGCCAGCAGCCAAGTCGCCCTTGGCGGGAGGACGGCAGATACGCAGTATTTT.